These T cell receptor beta chains were read from a single sample in a study of beta chain features in type 1 diabetes. Repertoires were generated with immunoSEQ multiplex PCR, while TCRdb's copy carries only in-frame clones and drops some. The top ten hold 0.046% of the sample, which has about half a million clones, about an eighth seen once. Sequencing used naive CD4+ T cells from blood. These receptors all come from a woman between 18 and 29 years old in good health. The CDR3 runs from the conserved cysteine through the conserved F or W. A D gene is named only where the DNA matches it firmly. Rows may omit the clone size; those that give it use once, few, many or a size class.

CDR3 DNA: TGTGCCAGCAGCTTATTTGCGGCAGGGTGGAACACCGGGGAGCTGTTTTTT
CDR3 protein: CASSLFAAGWNTGELFF
clone size: NA
D gene: NA
V gene: TRBV7-2
J gene: TRBJ2-2

CDR3 DNA: TGTGCCAGCAGCCCAAGAGGACAGGGGGCCGACGAGCAGTACTTC
CDR3 protein: CASSPRGQGADEQYF
clone size: NA
D gene: TRBD1
V gene: TRBV7-2
J gene: TRBJ2-7

CDR3 DNA: TGTGCCAGCAGCCAAGGTGGCAGCTATGGCTACACCTTC
CDR3 protein: CASSQGGSYGYTF
clone size: few
D gene: NA
V gene: TRBV14
J gene: TRBJ1-2

CDR3 DNA: TGTGCCAGCCGCCCGGGGGAGTCACGTGAGCAGTTCTTC
CDR3 protein: CASRPGESREQFF
clone size: few
D gene: NA
V gene: TRBV7-9
J gene: TRBJ2-1

CDR3 DNA: TGTGCCAGCAGCCAAGTACGAAATGAGCAGTTCTTC
CDR3 protein: CASSQVRNEQFF
clone size: few
D gene: NA
V gene: TRBV14
J gene: TRBJ2-1

CDR3 DNA: TGTGCCAGCTCACCGGCGGGGACTGAAGCTTTCTTT
CDR3 protein: CASSPAGTEAFF
clone size: NA
D gene: NA
V gene: TRBV18
J gene: TRBJ1-1

CDR3 DNA: TGTGCCAGCAGCCAAGACACGAGTAAGAATGGCTACACCTTC
CDR3 protein: CASSQDTSKNGYTF
clone size: few
D gene: NA
V gene: TRBV14
J gene: TRBJ1-2

CDR3 DNA: TGTGCCAGTAGTATAGGGGGACAGGGATCCTACGAGCAGTACTTC
CDR3 protein: CASSIGGQGSYEQYF
clone size: NA
D gene: TRBD1
V gene: TRBV19
J gene: TRBJ2-7

CDR3 DNA: TGTGCCAGCAGCTTAGCTGTCAGCATGAACACTGAAGCTTTCTTT
CDR3 protein: CASSLAVSMNTEAFF
clone size: few
D gene: NA
V gene: TRBV7-9
J gene: TRBJ1-1

CDR3 DNA: TGTGCCTGGAGTGGTGGGGGGCTCTCCGGGCATTTT
CDR3 protein: CAWSGGGLSGHF
clone size: few
D gene: NA
V gene: TRBV30
J gene: TRBJ2-3

CDR3 DNA: TGTGCCAGCAGGGCGGGACTTCGGGATTCACCCCTCCACTTT
CDR3 protein: CASRAGLRDSPLHF
clone size: NA
D gene: NA
V gene: TRBV28
J gene: TRBJ1-6

CDR3 DNA: TGCGCCAGCAGCCAAGGACTAGCGGGGGCTATAACCGGGGAGCTGTTTTTT
CDR3 protein: CASSQGLAGAITGELFF
clone size: NA
D gene: TRBD2
V gene: TRBV4-1
J gene: TRBJ2-2

CDR3 DNA: TGTGCCAGCAGTTTTCTGGGCCCCCGGGGTCCCACAGATACGCAGTATTTT
CDR3 protein: CASSFLGPRGPTDTQYF
clone size: NA
D gene: NA
V gene: TRBV28
J gene: TRBJ2-3

CDR3 DNA: TGTGCCAGCAGCGTAGCTCTCCCCGGGACTAGCGGGTTCGAGCAGTACTTC
CDR3 protein: CASSVALPGTSGFEQYF
clone size: NA
D gene: TRBD2
V gene: TRBV9
J gene: TRBJ2-7

CDR3 DNA: TGTGCCAGCAGCTCCGGGACAGGCGGCGAGCAGTACTTC
CDR3 protein: CASSSGTGGEQYF
clone size: NA
D gene: TRBD1
V gene: TRBV5-4
J gene: TRBJ2-7

CDR3 DNA: TGTGCCAGTAGGCCCGGACAGCCTCAAGAGACCCAGTACTTC
CDR3 protein: CASRPGQPQETQYF
clone size: NA
D gene: NA
V gene: TRBV19
J gene: TRBJ2-5

CDR3 DNA: TGCGCCAGCAGGGGTGACAGGGGCGCTGGGGAGCTGTTTTTT
CDR3 protein: CASRGDRGAGELFF
clone size: NA
D gene: TRBD1
V gene: TRBV5-1
J gene: TRBJ2-2

CDR3 DNA: TGCGCCAGCAGCATAGCAGGGGGCCGCTATGGCTACACCTTC
CDR3 protein: CASSIAGGRYGYTF
clone size: NA
D gene: TRBD1
V gene: TRBV5-1
J gene: TRBJ1-2

CDR3 DNA: TGTGCCTGGAGTGAGACGGGAGGCTCCCGCTACGAGCAGTACTTC
CDR3 protein: CAWSETGGSRYEQYF
clone size: NA
D gene: TRBD2
V gene: TRBV30
J gene: TRBJ2-7

CDR3 DNA: TGTGCCAGCAGCGGATCAGGGAGGGCAGATACGCAGTATTTT
CDR3 protein: CASSGSGRADTQYF
clone size: NA
D gene: TRBD2
V gene: TRBV7-6
J gene: TRBJ2-3

CDR3 DNA: TGTGCCAGCAGCCGGCGCGGGGGGGCCAAAAACATTCAGTACTTC
CDR3 protein: CASSRRGGAKNIQYF
clone size: NA
D gene: TRBD2
V gene: TRBV7-2
J gene: TRBJ2-4

CDR3 DNA: TGTGCCAGTAGTACCGGATCATCTTCCTACGAGCAGTACTTC
CDR3 protein: CASSTGSSSYEQYF
clone size: few
D gene: NA
V gene: TRBV19
J gene: TRBJ2-7

CDR3 DNA: TGCGCCAGCAGCCAAGGATATAATGAGCAGTTCTTC
CDR3 protein: CASSQGYNEQFF
clone size: few
D gene: NA
V gene: TRBV4-3
J gene: TRBJ2-1

CDR3 DNA: TGTGCCAGCAGCCAGACCTATGGCTACACCTTC
CDR3 protein: CASSQTYGYTF
clone size: NA
D gene: NA
V gene: TRBV9
J gene: TRBJ1-2

CDR3 DNA: TGCGCCAGCAGCCTCTCCGGGACAGGGGTATACAATGAGCAGTTCTTC
CDR3 protein: CASSLSGTGVYNEQFF
clone size: NA
D gene: TRBD1
V gene: TRBV4-1
J gene: TRBJ2-1

CDR3 DNA: TGTGCCAGCAGCGAACTTATAAACTATGGCTACACCTTC
CDR3 protein: CASSELINYGYTF
clone size: NA
D gene: NA
V gene: TRBV7-2
J gene: TRBJ1-2

CDR3 DNA: TGTGCCAGCAGTGAACCAGGCCCGGCCAATGAGCAGTTCTTC
CDR3 protein: CASSEPGPANEQFF
clone size: NA
D gene: NA
V gene: TRBV25-1
J gene: TRBJ2-1

CDR3 DNA: TGTGCCAGCAGCCAATCCGACAGGGCGAACACTGAAGCTTTCTTT
CDR3 protein: CASSQSDRANTEAFF
clone size: NA
D gene: TRBD1
V gene: TRBV4-2
J gene: TRBJ1-1

CDR3 DNA: TGTGCCAGCAGCCAAGAACGCCGGGAGCTGTTTTTT
CDR3 protein: CASSQERRELFF
clone size: few
D gene: NA
V gene: TRBV14
J gene: TRBJ2-2

CDR3 DNA: TGTGCCAGCAGCCACTTCGCGGGCCAGTACTTC
CDR3 protein: CASSHFAGQYF
clone size: few
D gene: NA
V gene: TRBV14
J gene: TRBJ2-5

CDR3 DNA: TGTGCCATCAGTGAGAGTTTGGTACTGACTAGCGGCCGGGCAGATACGCAGTATTTT
CDR3 protein: CAISESLVLTSGRADTQYF
clone size: NA
D gene: TRBD2
V gene: TRBV10-3
J gene: TRBJ2-3

CDR3 DNA: TGTGCCAGCAGTCAGAGACAGCCCCTATCCCTCCACTTT
CDR3 protein: CASSQRQPLSLHF
clone size: few
D gene: NA
V gene: TRBV7-2
J gene: TRBJ1-6

CDR3 DNA: TGCGCCAGCAGCTCGACAGGGGGAGAGAACATTCAGTACTTC
CDR3 protein: CASSSTGGENIQYF
clone size: NA
D gene: TRBD1
V gene: TRBV5-1
J gene: TRBJ2-4

CDR3 DNA: TGTGCCAGCAGCTTAACCTCCGGGACCAGTTATTGGGATGAGCAGTTCTTC
CDR3 protein: CASSLTSGTSYWDEQFF
clone size: few
D gene: NA
V gene: TRBV13
J gene: TRBJ2-1

CDR3 DNA: TGTGCCAGCAGCCCCGCGCAACGGCGGGATTACGAGCAGTACTTC
CDR3 protein: CASSPAQRRDYEQYF
clone size: few
D gene: NA
V gene: TRBV9
J gene: TRBJ2-7

CDR3 DNA: TGCGCCAGCAGCCAAGATCCTTCTACGACGGGGGGGCTCAATGAGCAGTTCTTC
CDR3 protein: CASSQDPSTTGGLNEQFF
clone size: NA
D gene: TRBD2
V gene: TRBV4-3
J gene: TRBJ2-1

CDR3 DNA: TGTGCCAGCAGCTCGACAGGGGTGGACACTGAAGCTTTCTTT
CDR3 protein: CASSSTGVDTEAFF
clone size: NA
D gene: TRBD1
V gene: TRBV7-9
J gene: TRBJ1-1

CDR3 DNA: TGTGCCTGGAGTGTAGGACTAGCCTCAGATACGCAGTATTTT
CDR3 protein: CAWSVGLASDTQYF
clone size: NA
D gene: TRBD2
V gene: TRBV30
J gene: TRBJ2-3

CDR3 DNA: TGTGCCAGCAGCTTTGGGGCGGGCTCCTATAATTCACCCCTCCACTTT
CDR3 protein: CASSFGAGSYNSPLHF
clone size: NA
D gene: NA
V gene: TRBV7-9
J gene: TRBJ1-6

CDR3 DNA: TGTGCCGGAAGGACAGCGTATAACAATGAGCAGTTCTTC
CDR3 protein: CAGRTAYNNEQFF
clone size: NA
D gene: NA
V gene: TRBV5-4
J gene: TRBJ2-1

CDR3 DNA: TGTGCCTGGAGTAACGGGGGTAGCTCCTACGAGCAGTACTTC
CDR3 protein: CAWSNGGSSYEQYF
clone size: NA
D gene: NA
V gene: TRBV30
J gene: TRBJ2-7

CDR3 DNA: TGTGCCAGCAGCAGAGGACAGGGTTGGTCTTGGGAGCAGTTCTTC
CDR3 protein: CASSRGQGWSWEQFF
clone size: few
D gene: TRBD1
V gene: TRBV4-2
J gene: TRBJ2-1

CDR3 DNA: TGCGCCAGCATGGGAATAGCGGGAGTCAACAATGAGCAGTTCTTC
CDR3 protein: CASMGIAGVNNEQFF
clone size: few
D gene: TRBD2
V gene: TRBV5-1
J gene: TRBJ2-1

CDR3 DNA: TGTGCCAGCAGTAGGCACGAGCAGTACTTC
CDR3 protein: CASSRHEQYF
clone size: few
D gene: NA
V gene: TRBV2
J gene: TRBJ2-7

CDR3 DNA: TGCAGCATCTGGACAGGGGGGATTAACACTGAAGCTTTCTTT
CDR3 protein: CSIWTGGINTEAFF
clone size: NA
D gene: TRBD1
V gene: TRBV29-1
J gene: TRBJ1-1

CDR3 DNA: TGCAGCGTCACGGACCGGGTCCCTGGCACTGAAGCTTTCTTT
CDR3 protein: CSVTDRVPGTEAFF
clone size: few
D gene: NA
V gene: TRBV29-1
J gene: TRBJ1-1

CDR3 DNA: TGTGCCTGCTTCTGGCGGGAGGTTGGTTCCTACGAGCAGTACTTC
CDR3 protein: CACFWREVGSYEQYF
clone size: NA
D gene: TRBD2
V gene: TRBV30
J gene: TRBJ2-7

CDR3 DNA: TGTGTGCTACCCGGGACAGGGGACTCTGGGGCCAACGTCCTGACTTTC
CDR3 protein: CVLPGTGDSGANVLTF
clone size: few
D gene: TRBD1
V gene: TRBV7-9
J gene: TRBJ2-6

CDR3 DNA: TGTGCCAGCAGCAGACAGGGCAGAGGGGAGCTGTTTTTT
CDR3 protein: CASSRQGRGELFF
clone size: NA
D gene: TRBD1
V gene: TRBV6-4
J gene: TRBJ2-2

CDR3 DNA: TGTGCCAGCAGCGATAGCCTTTCTGGAAACACCATATATTTT
CDR3 protein: CASSDSLSGNTIYF
clone size: NA
D gene: NA
V gene: TRBV25-1
J gene: TRBJ1-3

CDR3 DNA: TGTGCCAGCAGCCTCAGGGTGGAGCTTAGCCCCAATGAGCAGTTCTTC
CDR3 protein: CASSLRVELSPNEQFF
clone size: few
D gene: NA
V gene: TRBV9
J gene: TRBJ2-1

CDR3 DNA: TGTGCCAGCAGTTTCGGCGGCTCTGGAAACACCATATATTTT
CDR3 protein: CASSFGGSGNTIYF
clone size: NA
D gene: NA
V gene: TRBV28
J gene: TRBJ1-3

CDR3 DNA: TGCAGCGTTGAGAGGGGGACTAGCGGGAGAGGCGAGCAGTTCTTC
CDR3 protein: CSVERGTSGRGEQFF
clone size: few
D gene: TRBD2
V gene: TRBV29-1
J gene: TRBJ2-1